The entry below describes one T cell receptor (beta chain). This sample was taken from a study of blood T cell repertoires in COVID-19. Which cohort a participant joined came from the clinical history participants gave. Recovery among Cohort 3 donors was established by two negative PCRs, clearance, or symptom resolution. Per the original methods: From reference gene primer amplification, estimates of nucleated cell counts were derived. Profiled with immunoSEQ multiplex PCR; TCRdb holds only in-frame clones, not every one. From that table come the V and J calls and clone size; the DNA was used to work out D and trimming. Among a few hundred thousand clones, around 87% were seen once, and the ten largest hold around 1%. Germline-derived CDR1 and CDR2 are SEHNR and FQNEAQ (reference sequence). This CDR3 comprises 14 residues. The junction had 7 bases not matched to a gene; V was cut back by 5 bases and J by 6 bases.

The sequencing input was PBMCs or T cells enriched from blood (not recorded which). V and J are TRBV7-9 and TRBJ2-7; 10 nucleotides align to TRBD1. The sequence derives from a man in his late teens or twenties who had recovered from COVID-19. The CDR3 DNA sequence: TGTGCCAGCAGCCTTAGGACAGGGGGTACCGAGCAGTACTTC. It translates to CASSLRTGGTEQYF.